The sequence of this T cell receptor beta chain was determined in a study of T cell responses to AZD1222 COVID-19 vaccine (dated by TCRdb to about 2021). As for the study more broadly: Because spike-specific TCR depth and breadth did not differ between the two schedules, AZD1222 recipients who got a second dose at roughly 4 weeks were pooled with those who got a second dose at roughly 12 weeks. A total of around 240 trial participants underwent TCR sequencing, of whom nearly 210 had received two doses of AZD1222 and around 25 had received two doses of the MenACWY control vaccine. Trial participants were enrolled by age into subgroups of 18-55, 56-69 and 70-plus years, and about 150, 27 and 61 TCR-sequenced participants, respectively, were included in these subgroups. What the research found in general, with its limitations: Epitopes outside the regions mutated in the B.1.351 and B.1.1.7 variants were reportedly recognized by nearly half of the unique spike-specific TCRs. No day 14 peak-response samples were available, so repertoires were characterized only after the peak T cell response. Conclusions about previously exposed vaccinees were limited because only 6 or 7 AZD1222 recipients were SARS-CoV-2 seropositive at baseline. CD4 TCRs associated with the vaccine covered the entire spike protein, and the dominant responses were in regions 160-218 and 743-854. Participants were mostly white British and included more females than males, and it was suggested by the authors that clonal diversity may have been underestimated. In the small 56-69-year group, the increase in depth fell short of significance, most likely because of low power. A significant rise in spike-specific TCR breadth and depth was observed after two AZD1222 doses relative to day 0 and relative to MenACWY recipients.

The CDR3, cysteine through phenylalanine, is 18 amino acids long. Only the CDR3 region is kept as DNA, spanning 54 bases read in frame from base 1. V is trimmed back by 2 bases and J by 1 base, and the junction contains 10 bases that no gene match accounts for. Via the germline V gene, CDR1 is MNHEY and CDR2 SVGEGT. In regard to this clone: This receptor's antigen is unknown. Base qualities are not provided; no much larger clone lies one nucleotide away.

Interpreted using the paper, the time point label stands for: baseline before first vaccination. Vaccinee samples came from UK trials COV001 and COV002, including a single-blind randomized controlled phase 2/3 trial of AZD1222 (ChAdOx1 nCoV-19) in healthy adults. Trial participant PBMC samples were collected at day 0 and day 28 after the second dose for TCRbeta chain sequencing. The CDR3 regions of human TCRbeta chains were analyzed by immunosequencing. The source study handled its data this way. Repertoire TCRs were checked for matches against a reference library of SARS-CoV-2-specific TCRs that had been generated using the MIRA antigen-specificity platform. Breadth was defined as the fraction of unique TCRs that were SARS-CoV-2-associated, and depth was defined as the fraction of total T cells that were SARS-CoV-2-associated. Each spike-specific TCR was assigned to its reactive spike region and to a CD4 or CD8 class using the MIRA data. Log10-transformed breadth and depth values were compared by one-way ANOVA with Sidak's multiple comparisons tests. In its TCRdb copy, this immuneACCESS table keeps in-frame sequences only and misses some clones. Where compared with another copy, unresolved V genes explain less than half of these, and the others have no known cause. That table is the source of V, J and clone size, and D and trimming were worked out from the DNA. This sample comprises over 150,000 clones, over 85% of them detected only once. The leading ten clones occupy 18% of the sample.

Here the sequenced sample was peripheral blood, taken on day 0 of AZD1222 vaccination. The sequence was collected from an adult in good health. The rearrangement combines TRBV6-2 or TRBV6-3 with TRBJ1-5, and TRBD1 matches 8 of the central bases. DNA sequence: TGTGCCAGCAGTTACACGACAGGGGCTGGGGAGAGCAATCAGCCCCAGCATTTT. This yields the protein CASSYTTGAGESNQPQHF.